The 6 T cell receptor beta chains below all came from one sample that was sequenced in a study of blood T cells in healthy people across ages. A second about 6 to 12 cycle PCR used barcoded and J-beta primers. TCRdb re-analysed the 5' RACE reads in MiXCR, keeping a single row per CDR3 protein. The top ten hold about a quarter of the sample, which has approximately 830,000 distinct CDR3 sequences, 60% to 80% seen once. Material: blood. The receptors were sampled from a man aged 30-40 years in good health.

The J gene is TRBJ2-3, the V gene TRBV12-3 or TRBV12-4, with no clear D. The germline V and J ends were trimmed by 1 base and 4 bases, with 12 bases remaining between them. The CDR3 is 15 amino acids. Here the CDR3 reads CASSLEGRRSDTQYF. The CDR3 DNA is TGTGCCAGCAGTTTAGAAGGCAGACGCTCAGATACGCAGTATTTT.

This chain uses TRBV5-1 with TRBJ1-6, with D possibly matching TRBD1 (6 bases). Germline V CDR1 and CDR2: SGHRS, YFSETQ. CDR3 length equals 14 residues. The V and J ends lost 3 bases and 7 bases respectively, with 11 bases between them. The CDR3 DNA sequence: TGCGCCAGCAGCTACCGGACAGAAAATTCACCCCTCCACTTT. This gives the protein CASSYRTENSPLHF.

The CDR3, as DNA: TGTGCCAGCAGTTTTGCCACAACCAGGGAGACCCAGTACTTC. It encodes CASSFATTRETQYF. The chain couples TRBV12-3 or TRBV12-4 to TRBJ2-7; D is unclear. The DNA end favors TRBJ2-5, so the J call may be wrong. The CDR3 has 14 residues.

V usage is TRBV7-2 and J usage is TRBJ2-4; maybe TRBD1 (6 bases). The J call may be wrong; the DNA end is better matched by TRBJ2-7. CDR1 SGHTA and CDR2 FQGNSA come from the germline V gene. This CDR3 region has 13 residues. CDR3 region: CASSRDKPYEQYF. In DNA, the CDR3 is TGTGCCAGCAGCAGGGACAAGCCTTACGAGCAGTACTTC.

The chain is built from TRBV12-3 or TRBV12-4 and TRBJ2-7, with D possibly matching TRBD2 (5 bases). Trimming cost V 5 bases and J 0 bases, with 14 bases left between them. The CDR3 is made up of 15 amino acids. The CDR3 loop is CASSRADVVSYEQYF. The CDR3 DNA reads as TGTGCCAGCAGTCGAGCGGACGTCGTCTCCTACGAGCAGTACTTC.

V and J are TRBV9 and TRBJ2-2; D not resolved. The CDR3 is 13 residues long. Germline CDR1 is SGDLS and CDR2 is YYNGEE. With 1 base removed from V and 4 bases from J, the gap between germline ends came to 5 bases. DNA of the CDR3: TGTGCCAGCAGCGTACGCATCACCGGGGAGCTGTTTTTT. Translated: CASSVRITGELFF.